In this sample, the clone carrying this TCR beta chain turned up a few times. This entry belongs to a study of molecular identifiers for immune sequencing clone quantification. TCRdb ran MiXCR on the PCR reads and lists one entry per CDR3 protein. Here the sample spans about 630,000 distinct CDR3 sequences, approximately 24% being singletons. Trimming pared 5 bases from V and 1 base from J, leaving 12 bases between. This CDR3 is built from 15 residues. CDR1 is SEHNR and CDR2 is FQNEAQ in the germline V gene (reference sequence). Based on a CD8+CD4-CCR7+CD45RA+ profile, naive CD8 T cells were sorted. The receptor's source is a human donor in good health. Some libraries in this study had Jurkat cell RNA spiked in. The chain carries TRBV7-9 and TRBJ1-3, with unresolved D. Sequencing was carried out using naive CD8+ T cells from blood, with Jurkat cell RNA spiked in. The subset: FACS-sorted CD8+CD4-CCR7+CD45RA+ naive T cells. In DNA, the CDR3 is TGTGCCAGCAGCCCAGCGGCAAGATCTGGAAACACCATATATTTT. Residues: CASSPAARSGNTIYF.